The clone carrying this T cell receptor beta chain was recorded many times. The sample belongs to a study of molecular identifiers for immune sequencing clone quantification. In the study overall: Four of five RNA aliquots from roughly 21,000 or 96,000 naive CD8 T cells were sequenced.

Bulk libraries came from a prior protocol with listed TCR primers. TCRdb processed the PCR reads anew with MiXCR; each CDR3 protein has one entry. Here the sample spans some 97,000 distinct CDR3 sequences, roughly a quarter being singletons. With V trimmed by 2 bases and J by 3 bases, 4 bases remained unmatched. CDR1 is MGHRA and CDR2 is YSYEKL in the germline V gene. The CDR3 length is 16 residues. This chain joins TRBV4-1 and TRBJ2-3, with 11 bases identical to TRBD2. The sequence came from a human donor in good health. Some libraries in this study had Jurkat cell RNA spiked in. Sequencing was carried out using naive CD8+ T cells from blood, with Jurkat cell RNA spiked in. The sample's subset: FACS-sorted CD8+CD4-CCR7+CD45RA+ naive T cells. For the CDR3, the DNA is TGCGCCAGCAGCCAACTAGCGGGGGGCCAGACAGATACGCAGTATTTT. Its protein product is CASSQLAGGQTDTQYF.